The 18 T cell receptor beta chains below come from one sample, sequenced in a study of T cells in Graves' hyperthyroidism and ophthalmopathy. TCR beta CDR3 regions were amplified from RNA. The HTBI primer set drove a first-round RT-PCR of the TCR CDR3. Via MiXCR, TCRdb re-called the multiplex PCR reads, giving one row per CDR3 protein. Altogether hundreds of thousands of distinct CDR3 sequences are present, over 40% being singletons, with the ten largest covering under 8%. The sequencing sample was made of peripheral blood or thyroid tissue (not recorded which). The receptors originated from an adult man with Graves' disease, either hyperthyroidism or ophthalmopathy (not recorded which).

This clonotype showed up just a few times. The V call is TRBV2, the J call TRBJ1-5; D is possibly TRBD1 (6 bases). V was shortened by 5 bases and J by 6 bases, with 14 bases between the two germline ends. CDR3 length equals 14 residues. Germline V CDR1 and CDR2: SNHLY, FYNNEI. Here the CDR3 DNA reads TGTGCCAGCAGTTTTACAGGGATGGGTCAGCCCCAGCATTTT. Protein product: CASSFTGMGQPQHF.

The CDR3 DNA sequence: TGCAGTGCTAGAGATGTGCCGACGGATACGCAGTATTTT. It encodes CSARDVPTDTQYF. This chain joins TRBV20-1 and TRBJ2-3; the D is unclear. The CDR3 extends over 13 amino acids. Trimming removed 0 bases at V and 6 bases at J, with 10 bases between. Germline V CDR1 and CDR2: DFQATT, SNEGSKA (reference sequence).

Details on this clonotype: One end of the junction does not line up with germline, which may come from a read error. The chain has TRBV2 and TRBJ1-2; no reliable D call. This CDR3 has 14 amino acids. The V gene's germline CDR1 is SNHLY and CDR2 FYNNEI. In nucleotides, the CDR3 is TGTGCCAGCAGGTACATACCAAGCGACTATGGCTGCACCTTC. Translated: CASRYIPSDYGCTF.

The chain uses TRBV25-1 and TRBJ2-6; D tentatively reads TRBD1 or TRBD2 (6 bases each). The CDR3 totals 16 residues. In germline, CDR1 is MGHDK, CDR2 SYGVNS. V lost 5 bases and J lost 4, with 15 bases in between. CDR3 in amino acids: CASSYKGGVGANVLTF. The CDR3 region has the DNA TGTGCCAGCAGTTACAAGGGGGGCGTCGGGGCCAACGTCCTGACTTTC.

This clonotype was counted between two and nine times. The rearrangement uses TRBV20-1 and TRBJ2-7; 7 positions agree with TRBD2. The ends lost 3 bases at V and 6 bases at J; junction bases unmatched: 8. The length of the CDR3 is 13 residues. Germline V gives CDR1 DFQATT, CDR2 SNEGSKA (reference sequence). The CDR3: CSASPGGSSEQYF. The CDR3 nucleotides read TGCAGTGCTAGCCCGGGGGGTAGCTCCGAGCAGTACTTC.

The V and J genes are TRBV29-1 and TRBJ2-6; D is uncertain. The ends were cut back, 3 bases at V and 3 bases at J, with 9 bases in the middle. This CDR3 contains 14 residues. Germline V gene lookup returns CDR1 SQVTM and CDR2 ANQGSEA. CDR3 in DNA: TGCAGCGTTGAGTGGATCTATGGGGCCAACGTCCTGACTTTC. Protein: CSVEWIYGANVLTF.

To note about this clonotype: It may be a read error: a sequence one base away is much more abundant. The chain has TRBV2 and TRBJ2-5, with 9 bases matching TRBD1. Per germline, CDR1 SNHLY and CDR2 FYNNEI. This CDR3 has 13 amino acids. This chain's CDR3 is CASSPGTGQTKYF. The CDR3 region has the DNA TGTGCCAGCAGCCCAGGGACAGGGCAGACCAAGTACTTC.

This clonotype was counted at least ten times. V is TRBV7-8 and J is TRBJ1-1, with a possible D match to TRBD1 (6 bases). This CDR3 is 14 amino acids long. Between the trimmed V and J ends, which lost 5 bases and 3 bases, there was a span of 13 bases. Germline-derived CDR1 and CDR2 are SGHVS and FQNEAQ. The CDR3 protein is CASSMSTGYTEAFF. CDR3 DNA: TGTGCCAGCAGCATGTCGACAGGATACACTGAAGCTTTCTTT.

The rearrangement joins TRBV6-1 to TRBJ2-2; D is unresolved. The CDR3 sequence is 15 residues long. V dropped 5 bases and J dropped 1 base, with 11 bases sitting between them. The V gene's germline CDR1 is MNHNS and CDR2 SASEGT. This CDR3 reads CASSYSIVNTGELFF. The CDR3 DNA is TGTGCCAGCAGTTACTCGATCGTGAACACCGGGGAGCTGTTTTTT.

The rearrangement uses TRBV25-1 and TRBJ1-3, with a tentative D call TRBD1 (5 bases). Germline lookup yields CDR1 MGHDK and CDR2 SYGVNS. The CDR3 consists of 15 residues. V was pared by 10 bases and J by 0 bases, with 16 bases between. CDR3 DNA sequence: TGTGCCACCAGCTCCCCTACAGGCTCTGGAAACACCATATATTTT. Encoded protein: CATSSPTGSGNTIYF.

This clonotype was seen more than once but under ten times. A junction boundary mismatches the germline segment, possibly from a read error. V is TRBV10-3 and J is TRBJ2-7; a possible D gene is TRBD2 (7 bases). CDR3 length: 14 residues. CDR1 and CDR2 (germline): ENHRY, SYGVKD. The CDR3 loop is CASSELGGRYEQYF. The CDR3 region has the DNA TGTGCCAGCAGTGAACTCGGGGGGCGGTACGAGCAGTACTTC.

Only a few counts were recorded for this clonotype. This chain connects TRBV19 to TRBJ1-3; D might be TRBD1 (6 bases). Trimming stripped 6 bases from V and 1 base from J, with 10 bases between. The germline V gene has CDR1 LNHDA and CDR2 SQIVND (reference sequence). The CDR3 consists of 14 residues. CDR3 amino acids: CASRKQGSGNTIYF. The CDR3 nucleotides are TGTGCCAGTAGAAAACAGGGATCTGGAAACACCATATATTTT.

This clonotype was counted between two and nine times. The CDR3 DNA follows: TGCAGTGCTAGAGATCTGAGACATCACACTGAAGCTTTCTTT. This gives the protein CSARDLRHHTEAFF. The chain recombines TRBV20-1 with TRBJ1-1; D is uncertain. The CDR3 has 14 amino acids. V dropped 0 bases and J dropped 3 bases, with 11 bases sitting between them. Germline V CDR1 and CDR2: DFQATT, SNEGSKA (reference sequence).

CDR3 in DNA: TGCAGTGCTAGAATTGCGGGGCTGGGCGAGCAGTACTTC. Translation gives CSARIAGLGEQYF. This sequence joins TRBV20-1 and TRBJ2-7; weak D call: TRBD2 (6 bases). The V gene lost 2 bases and the J gene lost 6 bases, with 14 bases spanning the gap. The CDR3 runs to 13 residues. Germline-derived CDR1 and CDR2 are DFQATT and SNEGSKA (reference sequence).

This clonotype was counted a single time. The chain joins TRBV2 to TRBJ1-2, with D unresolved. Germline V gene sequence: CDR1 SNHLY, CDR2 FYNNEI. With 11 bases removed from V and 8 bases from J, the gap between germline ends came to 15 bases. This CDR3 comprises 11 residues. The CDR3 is CAWNEGPGYTF. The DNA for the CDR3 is TGTGCCTGGAATGAGGGCCCCGGCTACACCTTC.

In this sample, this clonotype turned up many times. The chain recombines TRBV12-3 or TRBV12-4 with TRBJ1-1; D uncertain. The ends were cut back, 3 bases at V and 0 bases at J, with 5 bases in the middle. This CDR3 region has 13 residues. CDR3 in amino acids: CASSFVMNTEAFF. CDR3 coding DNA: TGTGCCAGCAGTTTCGTTATGAACACTGAAGCTTTCTTT.

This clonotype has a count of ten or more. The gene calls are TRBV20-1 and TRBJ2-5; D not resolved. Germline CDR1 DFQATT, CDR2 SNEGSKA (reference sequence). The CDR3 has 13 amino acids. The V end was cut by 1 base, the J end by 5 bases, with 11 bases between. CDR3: CSARGGRRETQYF. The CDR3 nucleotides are TGCAGTGCTAGAGGTGGACGGCGTGAGACCCAGTACTTC.

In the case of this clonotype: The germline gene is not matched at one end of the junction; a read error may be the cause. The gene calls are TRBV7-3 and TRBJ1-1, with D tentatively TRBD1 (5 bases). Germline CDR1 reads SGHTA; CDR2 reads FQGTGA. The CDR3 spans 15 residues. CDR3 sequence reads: CANSPAPGRFTEAFF. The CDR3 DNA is TGTGCCAACAGCCCAGCCCCGGGACGATTCACTGAAGCTTTCTTT.